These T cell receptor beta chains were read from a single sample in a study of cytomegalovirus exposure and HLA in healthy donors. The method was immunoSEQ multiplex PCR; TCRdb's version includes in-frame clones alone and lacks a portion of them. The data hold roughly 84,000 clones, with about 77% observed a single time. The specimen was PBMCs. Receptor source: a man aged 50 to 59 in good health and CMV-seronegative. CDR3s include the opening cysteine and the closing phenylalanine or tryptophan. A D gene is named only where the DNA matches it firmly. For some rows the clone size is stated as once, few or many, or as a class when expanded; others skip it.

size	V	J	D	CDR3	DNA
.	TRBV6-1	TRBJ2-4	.	CASRTRTKNIQYF	TGTGCCAGCAGGACACGAACCAAAAACATTCAGTACTTC
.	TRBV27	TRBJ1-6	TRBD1	CASSRDRENSPLHF	TGTGCCAGCAGCCGGGACAGGGAGAATTCACCCCTCCACTTT
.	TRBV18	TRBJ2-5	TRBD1	CASSPGTGLETQYF	TGTGCCAGCTCACCAGGGACAGGGTTAGAGACCCAGTACTTC
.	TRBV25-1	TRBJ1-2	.	CASRFRGYGYTF	TGTGCCAGCCGCTTCCGGGGCTATGGCTACACCTTC
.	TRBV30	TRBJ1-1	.	CAWRTYTEAFF	TGTGCCTGGCGGACATACACTGAAGCTTTCTTT
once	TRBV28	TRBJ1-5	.	CASSSGTMLDFSNQPQHF	TGTGCCAGCAGCTCCGGGACAATGCTTGATTTTAGCAATCAGCCCCAGCATTTT
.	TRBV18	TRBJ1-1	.	CASSPPGSRMDTEAFF	TGTGCCAGCTCACCACCTGGGAGCCGTATGGACACTGAAGCTTTCTTT
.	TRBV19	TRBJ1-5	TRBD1	CASNHRDRVFVSNQPQHF	TGTGCCAGTAATCACCGGGACAGGGTTTTTGTAAGCAATCAGCCCCAGCATTTT
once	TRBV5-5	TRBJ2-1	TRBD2	CASSLGLAGDPYNEQFF	TGTGCCAGCAGCTTGGGTCTAGCGGGGGACCCCTACAATGAGCAGTTCTTC
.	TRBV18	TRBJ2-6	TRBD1	CASSPATGGARANVLTF	TGTGCCAGCTCCCCGGCCACAGGGGGCGCTCGGGCCAACGTCCTGACTTTC
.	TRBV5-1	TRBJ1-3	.	CASSLSPTGTNRVGIYF	TGCGCCAGCAGCTTGTCCCCAACCGGGACAAACCGTGTAGGCATATATTTT
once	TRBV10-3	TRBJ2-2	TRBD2	CAISGTSGGVWELFF	TGTGCCATCAGTGGGACTAGCGGGGGAGTCTGGGAGCTGTTTTTT
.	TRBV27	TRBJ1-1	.	CASRKVTSPLNTEAFF	TGTGCCAGCCGAAAGGTGACTTCCCCCTTGAACACTGAAGCTTTCTTT
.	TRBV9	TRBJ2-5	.	CASSIQDQETQYF	TGTGCCAGCAGCATACAGGATCAAGAGACCCAGTACTTC
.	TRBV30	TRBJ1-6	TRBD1	CAWSWDRGYSPLHF	TGTGCCTGGAGTTGGGACAGGGGTTATTCACCCCTCCACTTT
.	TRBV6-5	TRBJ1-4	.	CASSQEGSGKLFF	TGTGCCAGCAGTCAGGAAGGAAGTGGAAAACTGTTTTTT
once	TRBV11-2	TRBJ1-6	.	CASSLTPYGISFSPLHF	TGTGCCAGCAGCTTGACCCCCTACGGGATTTCCTTTTCACCCCTCCACTTT
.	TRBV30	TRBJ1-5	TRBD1	CAWSGAGGEPQHF	TGTGCCTGGAGTGGGGCAGGGGGAGAGCCCCAGCATTTT
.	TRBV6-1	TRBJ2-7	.	CASSEGREQYF	TGTGCCAGCAGTGAAGGCAGGGAGCAGTACTTC
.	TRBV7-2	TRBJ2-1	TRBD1	CASSSQGALYNEQFF	TGTGCCAGCAGCTCCCAGGGGGCGCTTTACAATGAGCAGTTCTTC
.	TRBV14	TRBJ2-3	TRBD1	CASSQMDRGRFNTDTQYF	TGTGCCAGCAGCCAAATGGACAGGGGCCGATTCAACACAGATACGCAGTATTTT
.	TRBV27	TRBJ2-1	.	CASSPRDYNEQFF	TGTGCCAGCAGCCCTCGGGACTACAATGAGCAGTTCTTC
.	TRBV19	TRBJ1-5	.	CASSIPGQPQHF	TGTGCCAGTAGTATACCAGGTCAGCCCCAGCATTTT
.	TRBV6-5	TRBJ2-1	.	CASSLAGRYNEQFF	TGTGCCAGCAGTCTCGCCGGTCGCTACAATGAGCAGTTCTTC
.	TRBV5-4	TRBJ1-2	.	CASSPGPSSNWTF	TGTGCCAGCAGCCCTGGTCCGTCTTCTAACTGGACCTTC
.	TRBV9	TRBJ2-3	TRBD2	CASSVVPSGGVTDTQYF	TGTGCCAGCAGCGTAGTTCCTAGCGGGGGGGTCACAGATACGCAGTATTTT
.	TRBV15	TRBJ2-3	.	CATSSQPPGSRYLDTQYF	TGTGCCACCAGCTCTCAGCCCCCGGGATCCCGATATTTAGATACGCAGTATTTT
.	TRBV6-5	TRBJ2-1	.	CASSYSRVNEQFF	TGTGCCAGCAGTTACTCTCGAGTGAATGAGCAGTTCTTC
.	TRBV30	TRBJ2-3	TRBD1	CACTGQGRDTQYF	TGTGCCTGTACAGGACAGGGTCGGGATACGCAGTATTTT
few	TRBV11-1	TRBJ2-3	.	CASSFRLLNTDTQYF	TGTGCCAGCAGCTTTAGACTTTTGAACACAGATACGCAGTATTTT
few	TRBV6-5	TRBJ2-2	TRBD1	CASQGQGAGELFF	TGTGCCAGCCAGGGACAGGGTGCCGGGGAGCTGTTTTTT
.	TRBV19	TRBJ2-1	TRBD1	CASTRDRTYNEQFF	TGTGCCAGTACCCGGGACAGAACCTACAATGAGCAGTTCTTC
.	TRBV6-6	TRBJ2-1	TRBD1	CASSYLGQVEQFF	TGTGCCAGCAGTTACTTGGGACAGGTGGAGCAGTTCTTC
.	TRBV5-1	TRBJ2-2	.	CASQDGANTGELFF	TGCGCCAGCCAGGACGGGGCGAACACCGGGGAGCTGTTTTTT
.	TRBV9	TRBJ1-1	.	CASSVGAGRNTEAFF	TGTGCCAGCAGCGTAGGAGCAGGGCGGAACACTGAAGCTTTCTTT